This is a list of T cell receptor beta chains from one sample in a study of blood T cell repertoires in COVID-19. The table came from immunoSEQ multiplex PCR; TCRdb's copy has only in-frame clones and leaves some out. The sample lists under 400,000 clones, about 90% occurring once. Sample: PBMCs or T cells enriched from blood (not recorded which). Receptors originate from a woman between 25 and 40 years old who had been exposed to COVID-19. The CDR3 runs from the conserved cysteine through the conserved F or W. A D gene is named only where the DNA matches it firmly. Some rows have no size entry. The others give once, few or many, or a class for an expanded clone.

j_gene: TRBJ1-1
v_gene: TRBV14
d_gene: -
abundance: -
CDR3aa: CASSHTDLWVEAFF
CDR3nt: TGTGCCAGCAGCCATACGGACTTATGGGTTGAAGCTTTCTTT

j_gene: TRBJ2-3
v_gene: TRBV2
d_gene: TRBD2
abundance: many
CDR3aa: CASSGIAGGTDTQYF
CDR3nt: TGTGCCAGCAGTGGGATAGCGGGAGGGACGGATACGCAGTATTTT

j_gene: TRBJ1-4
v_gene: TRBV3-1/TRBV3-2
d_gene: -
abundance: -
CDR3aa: CASSQEGAGPATNEKLFF
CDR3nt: TGTGCCAGCAGCCAAGAGGGGGCTGGGCCTGCAACTAATGAAAAACTGTTTTTT

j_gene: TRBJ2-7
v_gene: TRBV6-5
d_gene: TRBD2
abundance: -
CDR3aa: CASSTTSGSSYEQYF
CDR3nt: TGTGCCAGCAGTACGACTAGCGGGAGTTCCTACGAGCAGTACTTC

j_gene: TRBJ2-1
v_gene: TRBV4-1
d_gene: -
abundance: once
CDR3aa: CASSPQGWAVLETNEQFF
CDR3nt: TGCGCCAGCAGCCCCCAGGGGTGGGCGGTTCTGGAGACAAATGAGCAGTTCTTC

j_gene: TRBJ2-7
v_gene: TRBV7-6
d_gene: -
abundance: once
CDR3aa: CASSLAASLDGFYEQYF
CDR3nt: TGTGCCAGCAGCTTAGCCGCGTCTCTTGACGGGTTCTACGAGCAGTACTTC

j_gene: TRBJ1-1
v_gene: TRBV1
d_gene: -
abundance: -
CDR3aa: CTSSQDPTPQGANTEAFF
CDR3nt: TGCACCAGCAGCCAAGATCCCACTCCACAGGGGGCGAACACTGAAGCTTTCTTT

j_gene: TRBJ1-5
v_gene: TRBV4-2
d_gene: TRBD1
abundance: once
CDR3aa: CASSQEGRGSQPQHF
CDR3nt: TGTGCCAGCAGCCAAGAGGGCAGGGGGTCTCAGCCCCAGCATTTT

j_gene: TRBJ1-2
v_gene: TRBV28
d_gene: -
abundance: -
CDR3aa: CASSTTGTHSNYGYTF
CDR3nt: TGTGCCAGCAGTACGACAGGCACCCACTCTAACTATGGCTACACCTTC

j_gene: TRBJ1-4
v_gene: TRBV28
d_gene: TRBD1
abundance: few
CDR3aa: CASSLVLGQSAEKLFF
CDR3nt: TGTGCCAGCAGTTTAGTCCTGGGACAGTCGGCTGAAAAACTGTTTTTT

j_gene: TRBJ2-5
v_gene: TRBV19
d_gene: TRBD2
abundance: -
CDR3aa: CASSSLAGGPETQYF
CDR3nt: TGTGCCAGTAGTAGCCTAGCGGGAGGGCCAGAGACCCAGTACTTC

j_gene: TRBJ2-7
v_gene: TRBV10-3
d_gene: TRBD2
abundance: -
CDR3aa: CAIGTSGRSSYEQYF
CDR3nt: TGTGCCATAGGGACTAGCGGGAGGTCCTCCTACGAGCAGTACTTC

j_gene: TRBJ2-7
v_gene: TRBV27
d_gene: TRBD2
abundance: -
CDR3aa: CASSRTSGRDDEQYF
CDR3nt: TGTGCCAGCAGCCGGACTAGCGGGAGGGATGACGAGCAGTACTTC

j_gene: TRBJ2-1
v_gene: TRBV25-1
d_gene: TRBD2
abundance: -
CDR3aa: CASSELTSGSYNEQFF
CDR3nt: TGTGCCAGCAGTGAGCTGACTAGCGGGTCTTACAATGAGCAGTTCTTC

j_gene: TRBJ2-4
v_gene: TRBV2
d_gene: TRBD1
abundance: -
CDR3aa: CASRPGQVKNIQYF
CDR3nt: TGTGCCAGCAGACCGGGACAGGTAAAAAACATTCAGTACTTC

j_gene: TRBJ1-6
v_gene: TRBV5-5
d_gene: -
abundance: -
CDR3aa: CASSFQLGVSYNSPLHF
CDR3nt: TGTGCCAGCAGCTTTCAGTTAGGGGTCTCCTATAATTCACCCCTCCACTTT

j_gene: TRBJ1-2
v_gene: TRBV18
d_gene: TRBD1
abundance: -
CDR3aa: CASSPTDRYYGYTF
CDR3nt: TGTGCCAGCTCACCGACGGACAGGTACTATGGCTACACCTTC

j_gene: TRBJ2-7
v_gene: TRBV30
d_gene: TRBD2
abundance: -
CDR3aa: CACPAGGKKYEQYF
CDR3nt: TGTGCCTGTCCAGCGGGAGGGAAGAAATACGAGCAGTACTTC

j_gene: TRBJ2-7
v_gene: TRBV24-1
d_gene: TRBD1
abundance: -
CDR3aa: CATSSQGEYEQYF
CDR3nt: TGTGCCACCAGTTCTCAGGGGGAATACGAGCAGTACTTC

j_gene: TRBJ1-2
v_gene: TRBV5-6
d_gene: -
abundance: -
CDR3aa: CASSLRGGAGYGYTF
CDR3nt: TGTGCCAGCAGCCTACGGGGGGGGGCTGGCTATGGCTACACCTTC

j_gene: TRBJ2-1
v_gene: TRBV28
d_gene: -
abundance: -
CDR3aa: CASVRMGGVNNEQFF
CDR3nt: TGTGCCAGCGTACGAATGGGCGGGGTTAACAATGAGCAGTTCTTC

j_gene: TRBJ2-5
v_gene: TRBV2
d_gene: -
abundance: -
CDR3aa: CASTGRTEETQYF
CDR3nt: TGTGCCAGCACCGGAAGGACAGAAGAGACCCAGTACTTC

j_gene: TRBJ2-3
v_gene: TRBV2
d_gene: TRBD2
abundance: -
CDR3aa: CAGSLAGGSDTQYF
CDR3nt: TGTGCCGGTAGTCTAGCGGGAGGCAGTGATACGCAGTATTTT

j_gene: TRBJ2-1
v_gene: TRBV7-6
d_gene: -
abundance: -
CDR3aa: CASSLGARGPIYNEQFF
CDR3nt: TGTGCCAGCAGCTTGGGGGCTAGGGGACCTATCTACAATGAGCAGTTCTTC

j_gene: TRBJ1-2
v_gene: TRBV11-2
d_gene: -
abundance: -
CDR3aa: CASSLGTDRYGYTF
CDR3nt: TGTGCCAGCAGCTTAGGGACAGATCGTTATGGCTACACCTTC

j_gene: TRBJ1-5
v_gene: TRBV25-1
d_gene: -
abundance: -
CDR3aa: CASSDPHSNQPQHF
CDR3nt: TGTGCCAGCAGTGATCCACATAGCAATCAGCCCCAGCATTTT

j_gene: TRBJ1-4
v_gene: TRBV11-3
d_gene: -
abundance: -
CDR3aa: CASSSQGSATNEKLFF
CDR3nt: TGTGCCAGCAGCTCCCAGGGGTCTGCAACTAATGAAAAACTGTTTTTT